The 30 T cell receptor beta chains given below trace back to one sample, sequenced in a study of T cells after yellow fever vaccination. From the 5' RACE reads, TCRdb called clonotypes with MiXCR, one entry per CDR3 protein. The sample lists about 340,000 distinct CDR3 sequences, approximately 12% occurring once. This specimen consisted of CD4+ T cells sorted from PBMCs, obtained 15 days after the yellow fever booster vaccination. These receptors were collected from a man aged 18-30 years who received the YFV17D yellow fever vaccine.

In its sample, this clonotype was seen many times. The genes are TRBV20-1 and TRBJ2-5; 8 positions match TRBD1. V gave up 4 bases and J gave up 4 bases; unmatched junction bases: 5. The CDR3 is made up of 13 amino acids. CDR1 and CDR2 (germline): DFQATT, SNEGSKA (reference sequence). As DNA, the CDR3 is TGCAGTGCTACCCGACAGGGGACAGAGACCCAGTACTTC. This gives the protein CSATRQGTETQYF.

This chain links TRBV5-6 with TRBJ2-1; D is uncertain. The CDR3 contains 15 residues. V dropped 5 bases and J dropped 5 bases, with 17 bases sitting between them. Per the germline V gene, CDR1 is SGHDT and CDR2 is YYEEEE. The CDR3 nucleotides read TGTGCCAGCAGTTCTCCCCTGTACCACGACAATGAGCAGTTCTTC. It codes for CASSSPLYHDNEQFF. Drawing the rest from reference TRBV5-6 and TRBJ2-1, the complete variable domain is DAGVTQSPTHLIKTRGQQVTLRCSPKSGHDTVSWYQQALGQGPQFIFQYYEEEERQRGNFPDRFSGHQFPNYSSELNVNALLLGDSALYLCASSSPLYHDNEQFFGPGTRLTVL.

The chain is built from TRBV12-3 or TRBV12-4 and TRBJ1-1; 8 bases map to TRBD1. The CDR3 is 15 residues long. V was pared by 5 bases and J by 1 base, with 6 bases of the junction left unmatched. CDR3 sequence reads: CASSPTQGGNTEAFF. In nucleotides, the CDR3 is TGTGCCAGCAGTCCGACACAGGGGGGGAACACTGAAGCTTTCTTT.

The V and J genes are TRBV27 and TRBJ1-6; TRBD1 agrees at 7 bases. Germline lookup yields CDR1 MNHEY and CDR2 SMNVEV (reference sequence). V shed 7 bases, J shed 12 bases, and the junction held 21 bases outside the gene matches. This CDR3 comprises 17 residues. The CDR3 region has the DNA TGTGCCAGCAATACAAGCCCTCAGACAGGGTGGTTAGGACCCCTCCACTTT. Protein: CASNTSPQTGWLGPLHF.

The chain has TRBV20-1 and TRBJ2-5; TRBD2 matches 7 bases. This CDR3 contains 13 residues. The junction had 7 bases not matched to a gene; V was cut back by 7 bases and J by 2 bases. Germline loops: CDR1 DFQATT, CDR2 SNEGSKA (reference sequence). CDR3 bases: TGCAGTGTTAGTGGACTAGTTCAAGAGACCCAGTACTTC. Translating gives CSVSGLVQETQYF.

In its sample, this clonotype was seen many times. The V call is TRBV7-8, the J call TRBJ2-3; unclear D gene. Looked up from germline, CDR1 is SGHVS and CDR2 is FQNEAQ. The ends were cut back, 2 bases at V and 5 bases at J, with 26 bases in the middle. This CDR3 has 19 residues. The CDR3 bases are TGTGCCAGCAGCTTAATCGTGTCCCGGATAACCCGAACGGGAGATACGCAGTATTTT. It specifies CASSLIVSRITRTGDTQYF.

This clonotype was counted ten times or more. The V gene is TRBV29-1, the J gene TRBJ2-5; 7 bases are a match to TRBD1. From germline, CDR1 is SQVTM and CDR2 ANQGSEA. The CDR3 spans 14 residues. V trimming: 5 bases; J trimming: 1 base; junction bases outside the gene matches: 7. CDR3 sequence reads: CSVPAGTVQETQYF. Written as DNA, the CDR3 is TGCAGCGTTCCCGCCGGGACAGTCCAAGAGACCCAGTACTTC.

This clonotype was seen many times. The chain employs TRBV20-1 and TRBJ1-1; no firm D call. V shed 5 bases and J shed 1 base, with 8 bases lying between them. The CDR3 is 12 residues long. In germline, CDR1 is DFQATT, CDR2 SNEGSKA (reference sequence). CDR3 DNA: TGCAGTGCTTATCGACAGAACACTGAAGCTTTCTTT. It yields the protein CSAYRQNTEAFF.

The V gene is TRBV4-1, the J gene TRBJ1-3; D gene ambiguous. Germline CDR1 reads MGHRA; CDR2 reads YSYEKL. The V end lost 4 bases, the J end lost 6 bases, and 10 bases lay between the germline ends. The CDR3 contains 13 residues. The CDR3 region has the DNA TGCGCCAGCAGCCCCTTACTGGAAAACACCATATATTTT. It encodes CASSPLLENTIYF.

This clonotype showed up just a few times. V and J are TRBV7-7 and TRBJ2-5; D is possibly TRBD1 (5 bases). Trimming removed 4 bases at V and 4 bases at J, with 13 bases between. Germline V gene sequence: CDR1 SSHAT, CDR2 FNYEAQ (reference sequence). There are 14 residues in the CDR3. CDR3 sequence reads: CASSSQGVGETQYF. CDR3 in DNA: TGTGCCAGCAGCTCCCAGGGTGTGGGAGAGACCCAGTACTTC.

A few counts support this clonotype. J is TRBJ2-3 and V is TRBV6-1; 7 bases align to TRBD2. Germline V gene sequence: CDR1 MNHNS, CDR2 SASEGT. With V trimmed by 4 bases and J by 0 bases, 7 bases remained unmatched. CDR3 length: 16 residues. The CDR3 bases are TGTGCCAGCAGTGGGGGGGGACCTTCTAGCACAGATACGCAGTATTTT. Amino acid sequence: CASSGGGPSSTDTQYF.

The chain links TRBV7-9 to TRBJ2-3; D is undetermined. V dropped 6 bases and J dropped 1 base, with 5 bases sitting between them. CDR3 length equals 12 residues. Germline-derived CDR1 and CDR2 are SEHNR and FQNEAQ (reference sequence). Here the CDR3 reads CASSKGTDTQYF. The CDR3 nucleotides read TGTGCCAGCAGTAAAGGCACAGATACGCAGTATTTT.

This clonotype has just a few counts. The chain uses TRBV19 and TRBJ2-4; D unclear. In germline, CDR1 is LNHDA, CDR2 SQIVND (reference sequence). This CDR3 contains 14 residues. V lost 3 bases and J lost 5, with 11 bases in between. CDR3 bases: TGTGCCAGTAGTATGTCGGCAGGCGAAAACATTCAGTACTTC. This sequence encodes CASSMSAGENIQYF.

In this sample, this clonotype turned up a few times. The chain couples TRBV2 to TRBJ2-7, with TRBD1 as a possible D gene (6 bases). CDR3 length equals 14 residues. The V gene lost 7 bases and the J gene lost 3 bases, with 16 bases spanning the gap. Looked up from germline, CDR1 is SNHLY and CDR2 is FYNNEI. The CDR3 region has the DNA TGTGCCAGCATCCTACAGGGAAATCGCTACGAGCAGTACTTC. It is translated as CASILQGNRYEQYF.

A few counts support this clonotype. The chain couples TRBV20-1 to TRBJ2-2; no clear D. Germline CDR1 and CDR2: DFQATT and SNEGSKA (reference sequence). V was pared by 0 bases and J by 0 bases, with 2 bases between. The CDR3 is 13 residues long. CDR3 nucleotide sequence: TGCAGTGCTAGAGACCCGAACACCGGGGAGCTGTTTTTT. Translating it yields CSARDPNTGELFF.

This chain connects TRBV27 to TRBJ2-5; TRBD1 agrees at 10 bases. The CDR3 contains 16 residues. The J segment lost 3 bases and the V segment lost 6 bases, leaving 10 bases of the junction unmatched. CDR1 is MNHEY and CDR2 is SMNVEV in the germline V gene (reference sequence). DNA of the CDR3: TGTGCCAGCAGCTCCGGGGCAGGGACAGGGGAAGAGACCCAGTACTTC. Translated: CASSSGAGTGEETQYF.

The chain has TRBV4-2 and TRBJ1-2; tentatively, D is TRBD1 (5 bases). The CDR3 runs to 15 residues. V was cut by 0 bases and J by 1 base, with 9 bases left in between. Germline-derived CDR1 and CDR2 are LGHNA and YNFKEQ. This CDR3 reads CASSQERDGNYGYTF. DNA of the CDR3: TGTGCCAGCAGCCAAGAGAGGGACGGTAACTATGGCTACACCTTC.

This clonotype was found a few times. This chain uses TRBV21-1 with TRBJ2-3. TRBV21-1 is a pseudogene. CDR3 length equals 11 residues. CDR3 in amino acids: CASNQTDTQYF. CDR3 in DNA: TGTGCCAGCAATCAAACAGATACGCAGTATTTT.

The chain has TRBV5-6 and TRBJ1-4, with 9 bases matching TRBD1. This CDR3 has 17 residues. Germline loops: CDR1 SGHDT, CDR2 YYEEEE. Germline trimming cut 3 bases from V and 3 bases from J; bases unmatched to any gene: 9. The CDR3 DNA sequence: TGTGCCAGCAGCTACAACAGGGGGCTCCCCCCTAATGAAAAACTGTTTTTT. It specifies CASSYNRGLPPNEKLFF. Full variable domain (rest looked up from reference TRBV5-6 and TRBJ1-4): DAGVTQSPTHLIKTRGQQVTLRCSPKSGHDTVSWYQQALGQGPQFIFQYYEEEERQRGNFPDRFSGHQFPNYSSELNVNALLLGDSALYLCASSYNRGLPPNEKLFFGSGTQLSVL.

This clonotype occurred a few times. CDR3 loop: CATGGTAQEPETQYF. CDR3 sequence (DNA): TGTGCCACCGGGGGGACAGCACAGGAGCCAGAGACCCAGTACTTC. The chain combines TRBV24-1 with TRBJ2-5, with a possible D match to TRBD1 (7 bases). The CDR3 contains 15 residues. V was trimmed by 9 bases and J by 4 bases, leaving 20 bases between them. Germline V gives CDR1 KGHDR, CDR2 SFDVKD.

The chain uses TRBV24-1 and TRBJ2-3; D gene ambiguous. The CDR3 extends over 12 amino acids. The ends were cut back, 5 bases at V and 2 bases at J, with 4 bases in the middle. Germline V CDR1 and CDR2: KGHDR, SFDVKD. CDR3 sequence reads: CATSGYTDTQYF. DNA for the CDR3: TGTGCCACCAGTGGGTACACAGATACGCAGTATTTT.

The chain uses TRBV6-6 and TRBJ1-4; a weak D match, TRBD1 (5 bases). The CDR3 spans 13 residues. Germline assignment: CDR1 MNHNY and CDR2 SVGAGI (reference sequence). Deletions cut 10 bases from V and 3 bases from J, with 12 bases between. CDR3 nucleotide sequence: TGTGCCAACTCCAGGGCCCCTAATGAAAAACTGTTTTTT. This translates into CANSRAPNEKLFF.

This clonotype was seen more than once but under ten times. This chain connects TRBV4-3 to TRBJ1-3; a weak D match, TRBD1 (5 bases). This CDR3 has 17 residues. The V gene's germline CDR1 is LGHNA and CDR2 YSLEER. V was clipped by 3 bases and J by 0 bases, with 15 bases between them. The CDR3 bases are TGCGCCAGCAGCCAGGCCAGTACAGGATACTCTGGAAACACCATATATTTT. This translates into CASSQASTGYSGNTIYF.

The V gene is TRBV20-1, the J gene TRBJ2-3; 14 bases align to TRBD2. The CDR3 runs 16 residues. CDR1 and CDR2 (germline): DFQATT, SNEGSKA (reference sequence). Unmatched junction bases numbered 10, after V lost 5 bases and J lost 6 bases. The CDR3 DNA reads TGCAGTGCTGATAAGTCCGGGACTAGCGGGGGTGATACGCAGTATTTT. Its translation: CSADKSGTSGGDTQYF.

The gene calls are TRBV6-2 or TRBV6-3 and TRBJ1-5; 10 nucleotides align to TRBD1. This CDR3 has 14 amino acids. CDR1 MNHEY and CDR2 SVGEGT come from the germline V gene. Losses at the gene ends were 6 bases for V and 5 bases for J; bases not matched to a gene: 4. The CDR3 DNA sequence: TGTGCCAGCAGCCCCGACAGGGGGCATCAGCCCCAGCATTTT. Translating gives CASSPDRGHQPQHF.

This clonotype was counted ten times or more. CDR3 DNA: TGTGCCAGCAGTCCGGGGCTCCCCCAAGGTCAGCCCCAGCATTTT. Its translation: CASSPGLPQGQPQHF. The genes are TRBV6-1 and TRBJ1-5, with D possibly being TRBD1 (5 bases). The CDR3 contains 15 residues. V shed 5 bases and J shed 6 bases, with 17 bases lying between them. The germline V gene has CDR1 MNHNS and CDR2 SASEGT.

The V and J genes are TRBV29-1 and TRBJ2-3; the match to TRBD1 covers 9 bases. Per the germline V gene, CDR1 is SQVTM and CDR2 is ANQGSEA. The CDR3 has 16 residues. The junction had 14 bases not matched to a gene; V was cut back by 7 bases and J by 3 bases. The CDR3 region has the DNA TGCAGCGCTCGCGGGCATGGGACAGGGCTAACAGATACGCAGTATTTT. Protein sequence: CSARGHGTGLTDTQYF.

V gene TRBV5-6 combines with J gene TRBJ2-2; 13 nucleotides agree with TRBD2. The V gene end was trimmed by 0 bases and the J gene end by 2 bases; junction bases not matched to a gene: 10. Germline loops: CDR1 SGHDT, CDR2 YYEEEE. The CDR3 loop spans 20 amino acids. CDR3 loop: CASSLVAGLAGPGNTGELFF. The CDR3 region has the DNA TGTGCCAGCAGCTTGGTAGCGGGACTAGCGGGACCAGGCAACACCGGGGAGCTGTTTTTT.

This clonotype was seen only a few times. The chain joins TRBV18 to TRBJ2-4, with 7 positions matching TRBD1. The CDR3 is made up of 14 amino acids. CDR1 KGHSH and CDR2 LQKENI come from the germline V gene. J was trimmed by 3 bases and V by 4 bases; bases with no gene match: 3. CDR3 DNA: TGTGCCAGCTCACAGGGGGCCGGCAAAAACATTCAGTACTTC. This gives the protein CASSQGAGKNIQYF.

The rearrangement uses TRBV4-1 and TRBJ2-3, with TRBD2 identical over 7 bases. In germline, CDR1 is MGHRA, CDR2 YSYEKL. The CDR3 spans 16 residues. Unmatched junction bases numbered 4, after V lost 0 bases and J lost 1 base. This CDR3 reads CASSQDREVRTDTQYF. The CDR3 nucleotides are TGCGCCAGCAGCCAAGATCGGGAGGTCCGCACAGATACGCAGTATTTT.